This TCR beta chain originates from a study of blood T cells in healthy people across ages. The use of a sample-barcoded 5' primer and a J-beta primer mix characterized a second PCR of about 7 to 12 cycles. Using its own MiXCR run on the 5' RACE reads, TCRdb lists one record per CDR3 protein. The sample lists some 1.1 million distinct CDR3 sequences, around two fifths occurring once. In terms of origin and age, donors were healthy Caucasian individuals from Russia aged about 6 to 95. This clonotype was counted a few times. Its cognate antigen is unknown. Whole-study findings and limits: Estimates of diversity drawn from one million T cells were considered underestimates. The percentage of naive T cells correlated strongly with TCR beta diversity. Measured against age, TCR beta diversity per million T cells decreased in a roughly linear manner.

The CDR3 is made up of 15 amino acids. V shed 0 bases and J 5 bases; nucleotides not matched to a gene: 8. Germline assignment: CDR1 DFQATT and CDR2 SNEGSKA (reference sequence). Sequencing was carried out using blood. V is TRBV20-1 and J is TRBJ2-3; 7 nucleotides agree with TRBD2. The receptor's source is a man aged 18 to 29 in good health. CDR3 bases: TGCAGTGCTAGAGATCGGGGAGGGGATAGAGATACGCAGTATTTT. This codes for CSARDRGGDRDTQYF.